A single sample gave rise to the 20 T cell receptor beta chains below, sequenced in a study of early T cells in non-severe SARS-CoV-2 infection (dated by TCRdb to about 2021). Preparation of the library involved 5' RACE. TCRdb shows the sequencer as NextSeq 500. TCRdb applied fastp at Q25 and MiXCR to the public reads, then kept only in-frame beta chains. Each CDR3 protein appears once, grouped with its most common genes and DNA. Recorded for this sample are some 12,000 distinct CDR3 sequences; 4.8% of them occurred a single time. The top ten hold about 10% of the sample. What was sequenced was whole blood. The origin of the receptors is an adult who was a healthcare worker with PCR-confirmed SARS-CoV-2 infection or an uninfected control (not recorded which).

This clonotype has a handful of counts. The gene calls are TRBV7-6 and TRBJ2-3, with D possibly TRBD1 on 6 matching bases. Germline CDR1 SGHVS, CDR2 FNYEAQ. CDR3 length equals 15 residues. Trimming stripped 1 base from V and 2 bases from J, with 10 bases between. CDR3 amino acids: CASSLGGGPTDTQYF. CDR3 DNA sequence: TGTGCCAGCAGCTTAGGAGGGGGACCCACAGATACGCAGTATTTT.

This clonotype was counted only a few times. The CDR3 DNA is TGTGCCAGCAGCGGCGGGACACACACCGGGGAGCTGTTTTTT. Encoded protein: CASSGGTHTGELFF. The chain joins TRBV7-3 to TRBJ2-2, with D perhaps given as TRBD1 or TRBD2 (6 bases each). Looked up from germline, CDR1 is SGHTA and CDR2 is FQGTGA. V lost 5 bases and J 3 bases, leaving 10 bases between the germline ends. The CDR3 runs to 14 residues.

The CDR3 here is CASSHWGGPEAFF. CDR3 DNA sequence: TGTGCCAGCAGCCACTGGGGAGGGCCTGAAGCTTTCTTT. The rearrangement links TRBV3-1 to TRBJ1-1; no clear D gene. V was clipped by 3 bases and J by 6 bases, with 11 bases between them. Germline V gene data show CDR1 as LGHDT and CDR2 as YNNKEL (reference sequence). This CDR3 has 13 amino acids.

The table lists this clonotype with many counts. The chain links TRBV15 to TRBJ2-5, with TRBD1 matching 8 bases. The CDR3 length is 15 residues. Trimming cost V 4 bases and J 3 bases; bases outside gene matches: 7. In germline, CDR1 is LNHNV, CDR2 YYDKDF (reference sequence). CDR3 protein: CATSIGQGLEETQYF. The CDR3 nucleotides are TGTGCCACCAGCATCGGACAGGGTTTAGAAGAGACCCAGTACTTC.

This clonotype was seen repeatedly, ten times or more. This chain joins TRBV9 and TRBJ1-1; D gene unclear. Germline CDR1 SGDLS, CDR2 YYNGEE. This CDR3 is built from 14 residues. Trimming removed 0 bases from V and 6 bases from J, with 12 bases in between. Written as DNA, the CDR3 is TGTGCCAGCAGCGTAGGAAGGGCCGAGGCTGAAGCTTTCTTT. Translation gives CASSVGRAEAEAFF.

In its sample, this clonotype ranks as medium-sized. The chain links TRBV12-3 or TRBV12-4 to TRBJ1-1, with TRBD1 as a possible D gene (6 bases). V was clipped by 5 bases and J by 0 bases, with 13 bases between them. This CDR3 region has 15 residues. DNA of the CDR3: TGTGCCAGCAGTGCCCAGGGGCAGGTGAACACTGAAGCTTTCTTT. Translating gives CASSAQGQVNTEAFF.

A word on this clonotype: A junction end diverges from the germline sequence, so it may reflect a read error. The V and J genes are TRBV20-1 and TRBJ1-6; TRBD1 is a possible D gene (5 bases). Germline values: CDR1 DFQATT, CDR2 SNEGSKA (reference sequence). The CDR3 contains 16 residues. The CDR3 region is CSARDPGKSWNSPPHF. CDR3 sequence (DNA): TGCAGTGCTAGAGATCCAGGGAAAAGTTGGAATTCACCCCCCCACTTT.

This clonotype occurred a few times. V gene TRBV12-3 or TRBV12-4 combines with J gene TRBJ2-7; 12 bases agree with TRBD2. V trimming: 5 bases; J trimming: 2 bases; junction bases outside the gene matches: 4. The CDR3 extends over 15 amino acids. CDR3 nucleotides: TGTGCCAGCAGTGCACGGACTAGCGGGACCTACGAGCAGTACTTC. It codes for CASSARTSGTYEQYF.

This clonotype was counted only a few times. The rearrangement joins TRBV20-1 to TRBJ1-1, with a possible D match to TRBD1 (6 bases). V lost 4 bases to trimming and J lost 1 base, with 10 bases between them. In germline, CDR1 is DFQATT, CDR2 SNEGSKA (reference sequence). The CDR3 length is 13 residues. This chain's CDR3 is CSAIWDKNTEAFF. CDR3 nucleotide sequence: TGCAGTGCTATCTGGGACAAGAACACTGAAGCTTTCTTT.

Many counts were recorded for this clonotype. V and J are TRBV10-3 and TRBJ2-7; perhaps D is TRBD1 or TRBD2 (5 bases each). Germline lookup yields CDR1 ENHRY and CDR2 SYGVKD. V lost 10 bases to trimming and J lost 0 bases, with 19 bases between them. This CDR3 contains 15 residues. Written as DNA, the CDR3 is TGTGCCACGGACGGGGACGTATCAAGCTCCTACGAGCAGTACTTC. As protein: CATDGDVSSSYEQYF.

This clonotype occurred many times. This sequence joins TRBV6-2 or TRBV6-3 and TRBJ1-5, with D unresolved. In germline, CDR1 is MNHEY, CDR2 SVGEGT. Trimming left V 7 bases short and J 10 bases short, with 17 bases between. This CDR3 contains 13 residues. As DNA, the CDR3 is TGTGCCAGCAACCCGACCGTCTGGTTACCCCAGCATTTT. Translated, it gives CASNPTVWLPQHF.

This clonotype has ten or more counts. The V call is TRBV9, the J call TRBJ2-1; 7 bases fit TRBD1. Germline V CDR1 and CDR2: SGDLS, YYNGEE. V lost 4 bases to trimming and J lost 2 bases; unmatched junction nucleotides: 3. CDR3 size: 14 residues. DNA for the CDR3: TGTGCCAGCAGCCTCGGGACAGCCTACAATGAGCAGTTCTTC. This translates into CASSLGTAYNEQFF.

The sample holds a few counts of this clonotype. This rearrangement joins TRBV25-1 to TRBJ2-2; 7 bases agree with TRBD1. Trimming removed 7 bases from V and 2 bases from J; junction bases left unmatched: 16. Germline V gives CDR1 MGHDK, CDR2 SYGVNS. This CDR3 region has 18 residues. The CDR3 DNA reads as TGTGCCAGCACTTCATTCCCAGACTGGGACAGCAACACCGGGGAGCTGTTTTTT. The encoded protein is CASTSFPDWDSNTGELFF.

This clonotype showed up many times. The DNA for the CDR3 is TGTGCCACCAGCAGAGATCGGGCTAGCGGGGCAGATACGCAGTATTTT. Amino acids: CATSRDRASGADTQYF. The chain carries TRBV15 and TRBJ2-3; 9 bases fit TRBD2. The CDR3 length is 16 residues. Trimming at V came to 0 bases and at J to 4 bases, leaving 5 bases not matched to a gene. Germline V lookup: CDR1 LNHNV, CDR2 YYDKDF (reference sequence).

This clonotype was seen ten or more times. This chain uses TRBV25-1 with TRBJ1-1, with D possibly being TRBD1 (6 bases). This CDR3 is 13 amino acids long. Germline V gives CDR1 MGHDK, CDR2 SYGVNS. V lost 4 bases and J 6 bases, leaving 12 bases between the germline ends. CDR3 sequence (DNA): TGTGCCAGCAGTGCATACAGGGCCGCTGAAGCTTTCTTT. Translating it yields CASSAYRAAEAFF.

Ten or more counts support this clonotype. The CDR3 DNA reads TGCAGCGTTGAACGCAGCTCGTGGGGCTACACCTTC. Its translation: CSVERSSWGYTF. The V and J genes are TRBV29-1 and TRBJ1-2; D gene ambiguous. Germline values: CDR1 SQVTM, CDR2 ANQGSEA. This CDR3 comprises 12 residues. V was clipped by 2 bases and J by 8 bases, with 12 bases between them. Full variable domain (remainder filled in from reference TRBV29-1 and TRBJ1-2): SAVISQKPSRDICQRGTSLTIQCQVDSQVTMMFWYRQQPGQSLTLIATANQGSEATYESGFVIDKFPISRPNLTFSTLTVSNMSPEDSSIYLCSVERSSWGYTFGSGTRLTVV.

Sample share makes this clonotype medium-sized (0.01 to 0.1%). The chain carries TRBV7-6 and TRBJ2-3; D unresolved. The CDR3 is 14 residues long. V was clipped by 1 base and J by 5 bases, with 10 bases between them. Germline V CDR1 and CDR2: SGHVS, FNYEAQ. The CDR3 loop reads CASSLGWSGDTQYF. CDR3 nucleotides: TGTGCCAGCAGCTTAGGGTGGTCAGGAGATACGCAGTATTTT.

This clonotype appeared many times. The chain uses TRBV7-3 and TRBJ2-2; D may correspond to TRBD1 or TRBD2 (6 bases each). V lost 4 bases and J lost 0, with 9 bases in between. The CDR3 totals 15 residues. CDR1 is SGHTA, CDR2 FQGTGA, per germline. This CDR3 reads CASSWGAANTGELFF. CDR3 DNA: TGTGCCAGCAGCTGGGGGGCGGCGAACACCGGGGAGCTGTTTTTT.

This clonotype was seen many times. This rearrangement joins TRBV12-3 or TRBV12-4 to TRBJ1-2; no definite D call. This CDR3 comprises 13 residues. V was cut by 2 bases and J by 7 bases, with 11 bases left in between. The CDR3 loop reads CASSLNTAAGYTF. The CDR3 coding sequence is TGTGCCAGCAGTTTAAACACCGCAGCTGGCTACACCTTC.

This rearrangement joins TRBV3-1 to TRBJ2-5, with TRBD2 as a possible D gene (5 bases). The CDR3 is 12 amino acids. V was clipped by 5 bases and J by 7 bases, with 11 bases between them. Germline V gene data show CDR1 as LGHDT and CDR2 as YNNKEL (reference sequence). CDR3 nucleotides: TGTGCCAGCAGCATGCCCCGGGGGACCCAGTACTTC. As protein: CASSMPRGTQYF.